Below, one T cell receptor beta chain is given with its context. The junction had 10 bases not matched to a gene; V was cut back by 6 bases and J by 4 bases. The length of the CDR3 is 16 residues. The V gene's germline CDR1 is LNHDA and CDR2 SQIVND (reference sequence). Profiled with immunoSEQ multiplex PCR; TCRdb holds only in-frame clones, not every one. Of fewer than 100,000 clones listed, 94% are singletons. The sample comes from a study of siplizumab effects on memory and regulatory T cells. The rearrangement uses TRBV19 and TRBJ2-2, with 8 bases identical to TRBD2. The sequence derives from a human donor in good health. The sample was non-Treg CD4+ T cells sorted from blood. The CDR3 loop is CASSPAGLGGTGELFF. The CDR3 DNA follows: TGTGCCAGTAGCCCCGCGGGACTAGGTGGCACCGGGGAGCTGTTTTTT. Drawing the rest from reference TRBV19 and TRBJ2-2, the complete variable domain is DGGITQSPKYLFRKEGQNVTLSCEQNLNHDAMYWYRQDPGQGLRLIYYSQIVNDFQKGDIAEGYSVSREKKESFPLTVTSAQKNPTAFYLCASSPAGLGGTGELFFGEGSRLTVL.